This passage covers 9 T cell receptor beta chains from one sample sequenced in a study of T cell changes during pregnancy in multiple sclerosis. Sequenced by immunoSEQ multiplex PCR; TCRdb stores in-frame clones only, minus some. The sample gives fewer than 150,000 clones, about 96% of which show up once; roughly 0.45% is in the top ten. The material sequenced was peripheral blood, taken after pregnancy. These receptor sequences come from a female donor with multiple sclerosis, enrolled in a pregnancy study.

V is TRBV27 and J is TRBJ1-1, with D maybe TRBD1 (6 bases). This CDR3 contains 14 residues. The germline gives CDR1 MNHEY, CDR2 SMNVEV (reference sequence). With 2 bases removed from V and 4 bases from J, the gap between germline ends came to 11 bases. The CDR3 bases are TGTGCCAGCAGTTTAGACAGGAGCGCCACTGAAGCTTTCTTT. As protein: CASSLDRSATEAFF.

The chain is built from TRBV4-2 and TRBJ2-7, with a weak D call TRBD2 (5 bases). Trimming shortened V by 1 base and J by 0 bases, and 10 bases separated the two germline ends. The CDR3 loop spans 15 amino acids. CDR1 LGHNA and CDR2 YNFKEQ come from the germline V gene. This chain's CDR3 is CASSQAERISYEQYF. In DNA, the CDR3 is TGTGCCAGCAGCCAAGCGGAGCGGATCTCCTACGAGCAGTACTTC.

V is TRBV4-3 and J is TRBJ2-1, with 7 bases matching TRBD2. Trimming removed 4 bases from V and 4 bases from J; junction bases left unmatched: 4. Germline CDR1 and CDR2: LGHNA and YSLEER. This CDR3 comprises 14 residues. The CDR3 coding sequence is TGCGCCAGCAGCCTCCGGGAGGTTTACAATGAGCAGTTCTTC. Protein sequence: CASSLREVYNEQFF.

This clone was detected only a few times. The chain recombines TRBV29-1 with TRBJ2-3; 7 bases fit TRBD2. CDR3 length: 13 residues. Germline V gives CDR1 SQVTM, CDR2 ANQGSEA. Trimming removed 1 base from V and 5 bases from J; junction bases left unmatched: 3. CDR3 coding DNA: TGCAGCGTTGAAGTGGCGGGAGTAGATACGCAGTATTTT. Protein product: CSVEVAGVDTQYF.

CDR3 in amino acids: CASSLFAGASEQYF. The DNA of the CDR3 is TGTGCCAGCAGTTTATTTGCGGGAGCCTCCGAGCAGTACTTC. This chain joins TRBV27 and TRBJ2-7; TRBD2 agrees at 7 bases. This CDR3 has 14 residues. Germline values: CDR1 MNHEY, CDR2 SMNVEV (reference sequence). V shed 1 base, J shed 6 bases, and the junction held 6 bases outside the gene matches.

This chain connects TRBV2 to TRBJ2-5; possibly TRBD1 for D (6 bases). V was pared by 4 bases and J by 0 bases, with 9 bases between. Germline values: CDR1 SNHLY, CDR2 FYNNEI. This CDR3 has 14 amino acids. The CDR3 sequence: CASSGTEYQETQYF. The CDR3 DNA reads TGTGCCAGCAGTGGGACAGAGTACCAAGAGACCCAGTACTTC.

The chain carries TRBV10-2 and TRBJ2-7, with 9 positions matching TRBD1. Germline V lookup: CDR1 WSHSY, CDR2 SAAADI. The CDR3 is 18 amino acids. The J segment lost 3 bases and the V segment lost 4 bases, leaving 16 bases of the junction unmatched. The CDR3 DNA reads as TGCGCCAGCAGTGTGAGGGTCCCGGCCGGGACAGGGTTCTACGAGCAGTACTTC. Amino acids: CASSVRVPAGTGFYEQYF.

The V gene is TRBV6-5, the J gene TRBJ2-2; 10 bases map to TRBD2. The CDR3 runs to 15 residues. V trimming: 4 bases; J trimming: 5 bases; junction bases outside the gene matches: 4. The germline V gene has CDR1 MNHEY and CDR2 SVGAGI. The CDR3 loop reads CASSLGLALTGELFF. Written as DNA, the CDR3 is TGTGCCAGCAGTTTGGGACTAGCGCTTACCGGGGAGCTGTTTTTT.

The chain is built from TRBV11-1 and TRBJ1-1; D gene ambiguous. Between the trimmed V and J ends, which lost 0 bases and 11 bases, there was a span of 16 bases. CDR1 SGHAT and CDR2 FQDESV come from the germline V gene (reference sequence). This CDR3 contains 14 residues. This chain's CDR3 is CASSLARSVGMAFF. The CDR3 DNA reads as TGTGCCAGCAGCTTAGCGCGCTCGGTCGGGATGGCTTTCTTT. Supplemented by reference TRBV11-1 and TRBJ1-1, the full variable domain reads EAEVAQSPRYKITEKSQAVAFWCDPISGHATLYWYRQILGQGPELLVQFQDESVVDDSQLPKDRFSAERLKGVDSTLKIQPAELGDSAMYLCASSLARSVGMAFFGQGTRLTVV.